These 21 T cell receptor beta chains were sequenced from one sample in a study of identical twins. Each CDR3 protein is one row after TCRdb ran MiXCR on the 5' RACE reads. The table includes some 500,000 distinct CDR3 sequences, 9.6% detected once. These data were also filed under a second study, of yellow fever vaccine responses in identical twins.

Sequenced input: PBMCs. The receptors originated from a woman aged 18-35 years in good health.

Here the CDR3 reads CARQGDDQETQYF. In nucleotides, the CDR3 is TGTGCGAGACAGGGGGATGACCAAGAGACCCAGTACTTC. V usage is TRBV7-9 and J usage is TRBJ2-5, with TRBD1 identical over 9 bases. CDR1 and CDR2 from the germline V gene are SEHNR and FQNEAQ (reference sequence). The CDR3 has 13 residues.

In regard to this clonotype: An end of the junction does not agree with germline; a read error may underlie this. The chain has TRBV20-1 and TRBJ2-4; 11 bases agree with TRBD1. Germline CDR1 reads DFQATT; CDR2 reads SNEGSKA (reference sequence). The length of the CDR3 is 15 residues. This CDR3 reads CSVTGTGGIKNIQHF. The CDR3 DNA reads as TGCAGTGTTACAGGGACAGGGGGGATAAAAAACATTCAGCACTTC.

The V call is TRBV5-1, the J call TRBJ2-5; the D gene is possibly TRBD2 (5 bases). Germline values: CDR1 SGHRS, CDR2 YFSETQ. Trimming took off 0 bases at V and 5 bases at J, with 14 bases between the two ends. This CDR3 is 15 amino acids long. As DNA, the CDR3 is TGCGCCAGCAGCTTGGCGGCAGGAACGGGGGAGACCCAGTACTTC. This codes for CASSLAAGTGETQYF.

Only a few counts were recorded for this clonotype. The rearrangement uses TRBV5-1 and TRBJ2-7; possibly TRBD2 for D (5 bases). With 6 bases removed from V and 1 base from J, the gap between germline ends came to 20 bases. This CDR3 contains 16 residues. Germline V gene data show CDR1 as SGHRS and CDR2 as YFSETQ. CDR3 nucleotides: TGCGCCAGCATCATTTATCGGGGATTTAATTCCTACGAGCAGTACTTC. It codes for CASIIYRGFNSYEQYF.

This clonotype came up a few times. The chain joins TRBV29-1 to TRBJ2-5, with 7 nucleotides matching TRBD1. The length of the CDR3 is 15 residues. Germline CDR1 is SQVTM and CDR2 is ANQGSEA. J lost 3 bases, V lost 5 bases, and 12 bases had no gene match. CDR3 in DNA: TGCAGCGTTATCCCCCGGGACAGACCTAAAGAGACCCAGTACTTC. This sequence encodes CSVIPRDRPKETQYF. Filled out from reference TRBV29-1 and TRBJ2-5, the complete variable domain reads SAVISQKPSRDICQRGTSLTIQCQVDSQVTMMFWYRQQPGQSLTLIATANQGSEATYESGFVIDKFPISRPNLTFSTLTVSNMSPEDSSIYLCSVIPRDRPKETQYFGPGTRLLVL.

The CDR3 protein is CASSLAGGPHEQFF. The CDR3 DNA reads as TGTGCCAGCAGTTTAGCGGGAGGGCCCCATGAGCAGTTCTTC. The V call is TRBV12-3 or TRBV12-4, the J call TRBJ2-1; 7 bases are a match to TRBD2. This CDR3 spans 14 amino acids. V was pared by 0 bases and J by 8 bases, with 4 bases of the junction left unmatched.

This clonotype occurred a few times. The CDR3 DNA reads TGCAGTGCTCCCGATCTAGCGAAGGGCACAGATACGCAGTATTTT. Translation gives CSAPDLAKGTDTQYF. The gene calls are TRBV20-1 and TRBJ2-3; the D gene is possibly TRBD2 (6 bases). Germline CDR1 and CDR2: DFQATT and SNEGSKA (reference sequence). V lost 5 bases to trimming and J lost 1 base, with 16 bases between them. The CDR3 contains 15 residues.

The CDR3 spells CASSTVRGSPTDTQYF. The CDR3 coding sequence is TGTGCCAGCAGTACAGTGCGGGGATCGCCCACAGATACGCAGTATTTT. The V and J genes are TRBV5-4 and TRBJ2-3; tentative D call: TRBD2 (6 bases). Germline CDR1 SGHNT, CDR2 YYREEE (reference sequence). V lost 5 bases to trimming and J lost 2 bases, with 18 bases between them. CDR3 size: 16 residues.

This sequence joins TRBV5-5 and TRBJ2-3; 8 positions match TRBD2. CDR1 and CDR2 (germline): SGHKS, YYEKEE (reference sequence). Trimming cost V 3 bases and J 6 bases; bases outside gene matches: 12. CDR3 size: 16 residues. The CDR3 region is CASSWGGRGDLDTQYF. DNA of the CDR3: TGTGCCAGCAGCTGGGGGGGGCGGGGGGATCTTGATACGCAGTATTTT.

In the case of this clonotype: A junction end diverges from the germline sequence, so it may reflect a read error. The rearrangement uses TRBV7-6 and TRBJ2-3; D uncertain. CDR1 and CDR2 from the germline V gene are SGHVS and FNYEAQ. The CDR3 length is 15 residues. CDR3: CASSFNRRSTDTQNF. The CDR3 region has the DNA TGTGCCAGCAGCTTTAACCGACGGAGCACAGATACGCAGAATTTT. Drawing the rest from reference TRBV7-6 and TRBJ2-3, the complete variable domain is GAGVSQSPRYKVTKRGQDVALRCDPISGHVSLYWYRQALGQGPEFLTYFNYEAQQDKSGLPNDRFSAERPEGSISTLTIQRTEQRDSAMYRCASSFNRRSTDTQNFGPGTRLTVL.

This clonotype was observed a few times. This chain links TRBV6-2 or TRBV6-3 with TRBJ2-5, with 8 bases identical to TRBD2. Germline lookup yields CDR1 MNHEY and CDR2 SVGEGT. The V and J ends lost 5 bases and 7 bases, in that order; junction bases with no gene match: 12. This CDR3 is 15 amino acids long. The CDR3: CASSITGTSAWTQYF. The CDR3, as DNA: TGTGCCAGCAGTATCACCGGGACTAGTGCTTGGACCCAGTACTTC.

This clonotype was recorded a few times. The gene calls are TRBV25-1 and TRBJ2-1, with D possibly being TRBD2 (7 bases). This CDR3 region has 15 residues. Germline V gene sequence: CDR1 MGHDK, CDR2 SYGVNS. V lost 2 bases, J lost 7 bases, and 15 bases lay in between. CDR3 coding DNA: TGTGCCAGCAGTGAACGGGGGGCGGGTGGTAATGAGCAGTTCTTC. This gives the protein CASSERGAGGNEQFF. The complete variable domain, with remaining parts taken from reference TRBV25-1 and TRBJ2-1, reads EADIYQTPRYLVIGTGKKITLECSQTMGHDKMYWYQQDPGMELHLIHYSYGVNSTEKGDLSSESTVSRIRTEHFPLTLESARPSHTSQYLCASSERGAGGNEQFFGPGTRLTVL.

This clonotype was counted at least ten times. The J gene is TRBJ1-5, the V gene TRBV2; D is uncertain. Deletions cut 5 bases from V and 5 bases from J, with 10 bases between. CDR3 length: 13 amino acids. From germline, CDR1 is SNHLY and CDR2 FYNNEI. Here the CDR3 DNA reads TGTGCCAGCAGTCCGCGGAATGATCAGCCCCAGCATTTT. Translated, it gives CASSPRNDQPQHF.

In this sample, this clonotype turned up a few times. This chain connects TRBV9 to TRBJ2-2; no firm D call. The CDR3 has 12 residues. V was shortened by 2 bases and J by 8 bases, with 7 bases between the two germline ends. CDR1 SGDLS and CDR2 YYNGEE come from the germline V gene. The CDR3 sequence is CASSVTTGELFF. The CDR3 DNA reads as TGTGCCAGCAGCGTCACAACTGGGGAGCTGTTTTTT.

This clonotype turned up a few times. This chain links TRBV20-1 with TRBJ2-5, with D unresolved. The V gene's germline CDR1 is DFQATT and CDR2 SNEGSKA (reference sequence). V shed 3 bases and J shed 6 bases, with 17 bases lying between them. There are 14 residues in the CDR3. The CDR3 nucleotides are TGCAGTGCTAGGGGCTCGGGCGCCTGGAAGACCCAGTACTTC. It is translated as CSARGSGAWKTQYF.

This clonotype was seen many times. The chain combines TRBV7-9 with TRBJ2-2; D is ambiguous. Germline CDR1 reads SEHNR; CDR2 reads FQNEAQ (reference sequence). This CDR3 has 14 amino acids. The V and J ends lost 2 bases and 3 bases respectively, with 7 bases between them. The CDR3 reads CASSLIGHTGELFF. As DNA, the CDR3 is TGTGCCAGCAGCTTAATAGGGCACACCGGGGAGCTGTTTTTT.

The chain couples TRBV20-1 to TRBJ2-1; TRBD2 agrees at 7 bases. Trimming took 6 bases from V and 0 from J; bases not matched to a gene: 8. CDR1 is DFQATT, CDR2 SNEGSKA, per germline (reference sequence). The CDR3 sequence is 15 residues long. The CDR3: CSAQGLAASYNEQFF. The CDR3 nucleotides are TGCAGTGCGCAAGGGCTAGCGGCCTCCTACAATGAGCAGTTCTTC.

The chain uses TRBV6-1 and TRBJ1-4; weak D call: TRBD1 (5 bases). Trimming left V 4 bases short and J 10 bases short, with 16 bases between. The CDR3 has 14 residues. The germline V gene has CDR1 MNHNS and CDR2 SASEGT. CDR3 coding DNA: TGTGCCAGCAGTGTGACAGTCTTGGGTGGAAAACTGTTTTTT. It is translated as CASSVTVLGGKLFF.

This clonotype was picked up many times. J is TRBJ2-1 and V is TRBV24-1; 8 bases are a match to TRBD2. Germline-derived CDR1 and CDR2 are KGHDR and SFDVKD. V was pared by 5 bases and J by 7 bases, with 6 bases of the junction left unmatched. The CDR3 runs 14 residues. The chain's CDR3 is CATSGREGRNEQFF. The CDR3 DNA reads TGTGCCACCAGTGGACGGGAGGGCCGTAATGAGCAGTTCTTC.

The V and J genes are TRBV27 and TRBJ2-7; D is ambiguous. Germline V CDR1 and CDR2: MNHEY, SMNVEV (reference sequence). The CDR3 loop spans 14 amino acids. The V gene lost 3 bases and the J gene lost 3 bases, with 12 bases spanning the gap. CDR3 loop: CASSFSRVGYEQYF. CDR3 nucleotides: TGTGCCAGCAGTTTCTCAAGGGTGGGCTACGAGCAGTACTTC.

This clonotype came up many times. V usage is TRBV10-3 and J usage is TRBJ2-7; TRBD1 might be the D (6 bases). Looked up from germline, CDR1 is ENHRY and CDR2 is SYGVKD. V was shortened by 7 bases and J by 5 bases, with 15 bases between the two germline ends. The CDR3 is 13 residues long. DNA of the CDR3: TGTGCCATCATGAGTATGCAGGGGAACGAGCAGTACTTC. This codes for CAIMSMQGNEQYF.